A single sample is the source of the 16 T cell receptor beta chains below, sequenced in a study of OX40 agonist ivuxolimab in advanced cancers. The data were produced by immunoSEQ multiplex PCR, yet TCRdb's version contains in-frame clones alone and is incomplete. The sample yields about 68,000 clones, about nine tenths seen once. Sequencing was performed on CD4+ or CD8+ T cells sorted from blood, taken in a trial of the OX40 agonist ivuxolimab. These receptors came from an adult with an advanced solid tumor such as melanoma, head and neck, liver or kidney cancer.

The V and J genes are TRBV5-1 and TRBJ2-1; 7 bases are shared with TRBD2. CDR3 length: 18 amino acids. Germline CDR1 reads SGHRS; CDR2 reads YFSETQ. Trimming at V came to 0 bases and at J to 2 bases, leaving 11 bases not matched to a gene. The CDR3 DNA reads as TGCGCCAGCAGCTTGGACAGTTCGAGCGGGATTACCTACAATGAGCAGTTCTTC. Protein: CASSLDSSSGITYNEQFF.

This chain links TRBV18 with TRBJ2-4; no firm D call. Per the germline V gene, CDR1 is KGHSH and CDR2 is LQKENI. The V end was cut by 0 bases, the J end by 0 bases, with 6 bases between. There are 15 residues in the CDR3. The CDR3 region has the DNA TGTGCCAGCTCACCACCGGCGTTAGCCAAAAACATTCAGTACTTC. This sequence encodes CASSPPALAKNIQYF.

J is TRBJ2-1 and V is TRBV5-1; D unclear. The CDR3 length is 11 residues. Trimming took 2 bases from V and 6 from J, leaving 3 bases between them. CDR1 is SGHRS and CDR2 is YFSETQ in the germline V gene. This chain's CDR3 is CASSFLNEQFF. CDR3 nucleotides: TGCGCCAGCAGCTTCCTCAATGAGCAGTTCTTC. Looking up the rest from reference TRBV5-1 and TRBJ2-1 gives the full variable domain: KAGVTQTPRYLIKTRGQQVTLSCSPISGHRSVSWYQQTPGQGLQFLFEYFSETQRNKGNFPGRFSGRQFSNSRSEMNVSTLELGDSALYLCASSFLNEQFFGPGTRLTVL.

This chain connects TRBV29-1 to TRBJ2-1; a possible D gene is TRBD2 (6 bases). V was shortened by 1 base and J by 8 bases, with 15 bases between the two germline ends. CDR3 length: 14 amino acids. The germline gives CDR1 SQVTM, CDR2 ANQGSEA. CDR3 nucleotide sequence: TGCAGCGTTGAAGGGGACTTGAGTCCCGATGAGCAGTTCTTC. It yields the protein CSVEGDLSPDEQFF.

The V call is TRBV12-5, the J call TRBJ1-5, with 7 bases matching TRBD1. The CDR3 is made up of 17 amino acids. The V gene end was trimmed by 7 bases and the J gene end by 2 bases; junction bases not matched to a gene: 14. Germline-derived CDR1 and CDR2 are LGHNT and FRNRAP. The CDR3 DNA follows: TGTGCTAGTGCCCCCGTTAGGGGACAGAGTGGCAATCAGCCCCAGCATTTT. This sequence encodes CASAPVRGQSGNQPQHF.

The V gene is TRBV27, the J gene TRBJ1-6, with 7 bases identical to TRBD1. The J segment lost 11 bases and the V segment lost 4 bases, leaving 8 bases of the junction unmatched. CDR1 and CDR2 (germline): MNHEY, SMNVEV (reference sequence). The CDR3 is 14 amino acids. CDR3 nucleotide sequence: TGTGCCAGCAGTTCCAGGGGGGTTGCGGCACCCCTCCACTTT. It is translated as CASSSRGVAAPLHF.

The chain employs TRBV27 and TRBJ2-1; possible D gene TRBD2, 5 bases. Germline lookup yields CDR1 MNHEY and CDR2 SMNVEV (reference sequence). V lost 3 bases, J lost 9 bases, and 12 bases lay in between. The CDR3 consists of 13 residues. The CDR3 DNA reads as TGTGCCAGCAGTTTGGTCCGGGGAGCTGAGCAGTTCTTC. Protein product: CASSLVRGAEQFF.

The chain recombines TRBV12-5 with TRBJ2-7; the match to TRBD1 covers 7 bases. This CDR3 comprises 14 residues. V gave up 6 bases and J gave up 6 bases; unmatched junction bases: 11. The germline gives CDR1 LGHNT, CDR2 FRNRAP. CDR3 residues: CASGSDRVRIEQYF. CDR3 nucleotides: TGTGCTAGTGGCTCAGACAGGGTGCGGATCGAGCAGTACTTC.

The CDR3 DNA reads TGTGCCAGCAGTTATGGGGGATCTGGAAACACCATATATTTT. Its translation: CASSYGGSGNTIYF. V and J are TRBV6-1 and TRBJ1-3, with D perhaps matching TRBD1 (5 bases). Germline CDR1 reads MNHNS; CDR2 reads SASEGT. V lost 5 bases and J lost 1, with 9 bases in between. The CDR3 loop spans 14 amino acids.

V usage is TRBV7-2 and J usage is TRBJ1-5; 7 positions match TRBD1. Per the germline V gene, CDR1 is SGHTA and CDR2 is FQGNSA. This CDR3 is 16 amino acids long. Unmatched junction bases numbered 6, after V lost 4 bases and J lost 0 bases. CDR3 DNA: TGTGCCAGCAGCTACACGGGACAGCCTAGCAATCAGCCCCAGCATTTT. Translating gives CASSYTGQPSNQPQHF.

The CDR3 loop reads CSAIMGEQFF. CDR3 nucleotide sequence: TGCAGTGCGATTATGGGTGAGCAGTTCTTC. This chain links TRBV20-1 with TRBJ2-1; D remains ambiguous. Germline loops: CDR1 DFQATT, CDR2 SNEGSKA (reference sequence). The CDR3 consists of 10 residues. With 6 bases removed from V and 9 bases from J, the gap between germline ends came to 9 bases.

In DNA, the CDR3 is TGTGCCAGCTCACAACGGACAGAGAGGGACCAAGAGACCCAGTACTTC. This encodes CASSQRTERDQETQYF. The chain links TRBV18 to TRBJ2-5; weak D call: TRBD1 (6 bases). The V gene lost 4 bases and the J gene lost 0 bases, with 15 bases spanning the gap. The CDR3 is 16 amino acids. In germline, CDR1 is KGHSH, CDR2 LQKENI.

The chain combines TRBV5-8 with TRBJ2-7; no reliable D call. CDR1 and CDR2 (germline): SGHTS, YDEGEE. The V end was cut by 2 bases, the J end by 2 bases, with 5 bases between. The CDR3 covers 12 residues. Written as DNA, the CDR3 is TGTGCCAGCAGCTTTCCTACCTACGAGCAGTACTTC. As protein: CASSFPTYEQYF.

The count of this clone is one. The V call is TRBV5-4, the J call TRBJ1-1; D may be TRBD1 (6 bases). The germline CDR1 and CDR2 sequences are SGHNT and YYREEE (reference sequence). The CDR3 loop spans 14 amino acids. V was cut by 2 bases and J by 3 bases, with 11 bases left in between. Here the CDR3 DNA reads TGTGCCAGCAGCTTCGCAGGGGACTACACTGAAGCTTTCTTT. This translates into CASSFAGDYTEAFF. Variable domain in full (rest from reference TRBV5-4 and TRBJ1-1): ETGVTQSPTHLIKTRGQQVTLRCSSQSGHNTVSWYQQALGQGPQFIFQYYREEENGRGNFPPRFSGLQFPNYSSELNVNALELDDSALYLCASSFAGDYTEAFFGQGTRLTVV.

The chain's CDR3 is CASRNTGTDTQYF. DNA of the CDR3: TGTGCCAGCAGGAACACAGGGACAGATACGCAGTATTTT. The gene calls are TRBV6-1 and TRBJ2-3, with a weak D call TRBD1 (6 bases). The V gene's germline CDR1 is MNHNS and CDR2 SASEGT. The CDR3 totals 13 residues. The V and J ends lost 6 bases and 3 bases respectively, with 10 bases between them.

This sequence joins TRBV5-1 and TRBJ2-7, with TRBD1 matching over 8 bases. Germline loops: CDR1 SGHRS, CDR2 YFSETQ. The length of the CDR3 is 15 residues. The J segment lost 4 bases and the V segment lost 0 bases, leaving 6 bases of the junction unmatched. This CDR3 is CASSLAPGQAYEQYF. As DNA, the CDR3 is TGCGCCAGCAGCTTGGCACCGGGACAGGCTTACGAGCAGTACTTC.